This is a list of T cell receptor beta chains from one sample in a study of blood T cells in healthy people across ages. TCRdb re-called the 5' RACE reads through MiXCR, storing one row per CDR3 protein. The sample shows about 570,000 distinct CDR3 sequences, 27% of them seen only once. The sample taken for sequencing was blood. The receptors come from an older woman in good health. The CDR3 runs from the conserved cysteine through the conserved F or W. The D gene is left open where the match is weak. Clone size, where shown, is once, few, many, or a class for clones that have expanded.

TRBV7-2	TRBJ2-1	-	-	CASSLGQVDNEQFF	TGTGCCAGCAGCTTAGGACAGGTTGACAATGAGCAGTTCTTC
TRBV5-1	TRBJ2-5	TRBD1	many	CASSLGQGRVSETQYF	TGCGCCAGCAGCTTGGGACAGGGAAGGGTCTCAGAGACCCAGTACTTC
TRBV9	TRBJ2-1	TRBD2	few	CASGSSGPWDEQFF	TGTGCCAGCGGGTCTAGCGGGCCTTGGGATGAGCAGTTCTTC
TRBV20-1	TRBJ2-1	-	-	CSASNWGGQTPYNEQFF	TGCAGTGCTAGTAACTGGGGGGGCCAGACTCCATACAATGAGCAGTTCTTC
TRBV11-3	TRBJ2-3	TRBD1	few	CASSLRTGKGTDTQYF	TGTGCCAGCAGCCTTCGGACAGGGAAGGGGACAGATACGCAGTATTTT
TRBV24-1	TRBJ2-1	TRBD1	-	CATSDSGTGSYNEQFF	TGTGCCACCAGTGATTCCGGGACAGGCTCCTACAATGAGCAGTTCTTC
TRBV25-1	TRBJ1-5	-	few	CASATFYREQGQPQHF	TGTGCCAGCGCCACATTTTACAGGGAGCAAGGACAGCCCCAGCATTTT
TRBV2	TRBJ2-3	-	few	CASGWGSTDTQYF	TGTGCCAGCGGGTGGGGGAGCACAGATACGCAGTATTTT
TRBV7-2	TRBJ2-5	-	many	CASSSRGQKETQYF	TGTGCCAGCAGCTCCCGAGGCCAGAAAGAGACCCAGTACTTC
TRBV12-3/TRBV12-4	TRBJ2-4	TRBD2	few	CASSLRGTKNIQYF	TGTGCCAGCAGTTTGCGGGGGACCAAAAACATTCAGTACTTC
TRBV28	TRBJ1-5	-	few	CASSLINQPQHF	TGTGCCAGCAGTCTCATCAATCAGCCCCAGCATTTT
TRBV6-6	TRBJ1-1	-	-	CASTGQRNTEAFF	TGTGCCAGCACCGGGCAGCGGAACACTGAAGCTTTCTTT
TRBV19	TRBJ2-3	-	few	CASSPGGNTQYF	TGTGCCAGTAGTCCCGGTGGAAATACGCAGTATTTT
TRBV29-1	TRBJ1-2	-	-	CSSGPDYGYTF	TGCAGCTCCGGGCCGGACTATGGCTACACCTTC
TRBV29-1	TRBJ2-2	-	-	CSVRDGTGTGELFF	TGCAGCGTTCGGGACGGCACGGGTACCGGGGAGCTGTTTTTT
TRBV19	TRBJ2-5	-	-	CASRINQGGETQYF	TGTGCCAGTAGGATTAATCAGGGAGGAGAGACCCAGTACTTC
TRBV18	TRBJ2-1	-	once	CASSPTGPFNEQFF	TGTGCCAGCTCACCAACAGGGCCGTTCAATGAGCAGTTCTTC
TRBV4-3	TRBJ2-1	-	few	CASSQAVGSYNEQFF	TGCGCCAGCAGCCAAGCAGTAGGATCCTACAATGAGCAGTTCTTC
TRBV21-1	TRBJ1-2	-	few	CASSKNRGPPGNYGYTF	TGTGCCAGCAGCAAAAACAGGGGGCCCCCCGGTAACTATGGCTACACCTTC
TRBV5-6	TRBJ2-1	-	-	CASSLGVRFGGAYNEQFF	TGTGCCAGCAGCTTGGGGGTTAGGTTCGGGGGTGCCTACAATGAGCAGTTCTTC
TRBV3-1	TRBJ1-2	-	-	CASTLWGYGYTF	TGTGCCAGCACCTTATGGGGTTATGGCTACACCTTC
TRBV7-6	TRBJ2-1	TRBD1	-	CASSGNIGQAWQFF	TGTGCCAGCAGCGGGAATATTGGACAGGCCTGGCAGTTCTTC
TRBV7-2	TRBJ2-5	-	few	CASRLSGETQYF	TGTGCCAGCAGGCTTTCGGGCGAGACCCAGTACTTC